The 20 T cell receptor beta chains presented below share a single source sample, sequenced in a study of blood T cells in healthy people across ages. Through a sample-barcoded 5' primer and a J-beta primer mix, a second PCR was run for roughly 6 to 12 cycles. TCRdb re-derived calls from the 5' RACE reads in MiXCR, one entry per CDR3 protein. This table has around 1,600,000 distinct CDR3 sequences, 40% to 45% appearing once. Sequencing was performed on blood. These receptors all stem from a woman between 18 and 29 years old in good health.

The V gene is TRBV7-9, the J gene TRBJ1-2, with a weak D call TRBD1 (6 bases). The germline V and J ends were trimmed by 2 bases and 0 bases, with 13 bases remaining between them. The CDR3 runs 16 residues. Germline V CDR1 and CDR2: SEHNR, FQNEAQ (reference sequence). The CDR3 loop reads CASSLPTRQANYGYTF. The CDR3 DNA sequence: TGTGCCAGCAGCTTACCCACACGACAGGCTAACTATGGCTACACCTTC. Complete variable domain (other parts from reference TRBV7-9 and TRBJ1-2): DTGVSQNPRHKITKRGQNVTFRCDPISEHNRLYWYRQTLGQGPEFLTYFQNEAQLEKSRLLSDRFSAERPKGSFSTLEIQRTEQGDSAMYLCASSLPTRQANYGYTFGSGTRLTVV.

The rearrangement uses TRBV20-1 and TRBJ1-2; D unresolved. V dropped 7 bases and J dropped 5 bases, with 2 bases sitting between them. Germline CDR1 reads DFQATT; CDR2 reads SNEGSKA (reference sequence). CDR3 length equals 8 residues. As DNA, the CDR3 is TGCAGTGGATATGGCTACACCTTC. The encoded protein is CSGYGYTF.

This chain connects TRBV2 to TRBJ1-6; D is uncertain. This CDR3 is built from 14 residues. V shed 1 base and J shed 5 bases, with 6 bases lying between them. The germline CDR1 and CDR2 sequences are SNHLY and FYNNEI. CDR3 bases: TGTGCCAGCAGTGAAGTGGCCGATAATTCACCCCTCCACTTT. Encoded protein: CASSEVADNSPLHF.

The gene calls are TRBV9 and TRBJ2-1; 8 bases line up with TRBD2. The CDR3 length is 16 residues. The J segment lost 13 bases and the V segment lost 0 bases, leaving 15 bases of the junction unmatched. CDR1 and CDR2 (germline): SGDLS, YYNGEE. The CDR3 DNA sequence: TGTGCCAGCAGCGTAGAGAGCAGACTAGCGCAAGAGACCCAGTTCTTC. It encodes CASSVESRLAQETQFF.

The rearrangement links TRBV6-2 or TRBV6-3 to TRBJ2-7, with a possible D match to TRBD2 (6 bases). Germline V gene data show CDR1 as MNHEY and CDR2 as SVGEGT. This CDR3 is built from 12 residues. V was shortened by 6 bases and J by 7 bases, with 13 bases between the two germline ends. The CDR3 sequence: CASRDYYNEQYF. In nucleotides, the CDR3 is TGTGCCAGCAGGGACTACTACAATGAGCAGTACTTC.

The chain is built from TRBV4-2 and TRBJ1-2; D is possibly TRBD1 (5 bases). This CDR3 spans 17 amino acids. The V gene's germline CDR1 is LGHNA and CDR2 YNFKEQ. Deletions cut 1 base from V and 0 bases from J, with 15 bases between. The CDR3 coding sequence is TGTGCCAGCAGCCAAGGGACGTCAGGGAATACTAACTATGGCTACACCTTC. Amino acid sequence: CASSQGTSGNTNYGYTF.

The chain carries TRBV9 and TRBJ2-2; D ambiguous. Trimming pared 3 bases from V and 6 bases from J, leaving 18 bases between. CDR1 and CDR2 from the germline V gene are SGDLS and YYNGEE. This CDR3 has 16 residues. The CDR3: CASSGLGFVRPGELFF. For the CDR3, the DNA is TGTGCCAGCAGCGGACTGGGGTTCGTCCGACCCGGGGAGCTGTTTTTT. The full variable domain, with the rest looked up from reference TRBV9 and TRBJ2-2, is DSGVTQTPKHLITATGQRVTLRCSPRSGDLSVYWYQQSLDQGLQFLIQYYNGEERAKGNILERFSAQQFPDLHSELNLSSLELGDSALYFCASSGLGFVRPGELFFGEGSRLTVL.

This chain links TRBV27 with TRBJ2-1, with D possibly being TRBD2 (5 bases). V dropped 5 bases and J dropped 8 bases, with 19 bases sitting between them. Looked up from germline, CDR1 is MNHEY and CDR2 is SMNVEV (reference sequence). CDR3 length equals 15 residues. CDR3 DNA sequence: TGTGCCAGCAGTCCCCGGGATATAGGAGCCTATGAGCAGTTCTTC. Translating gives CASSPRDIGAYEQFF.

This rearrangement joins TRBV24-1 to TRBJ2-2; tentative D call: TRBD2 (5 bases). Germline CDR1 KGHDR, CDR2 SFDVKD. The CDR3 loop spans 17 amino acids. V was pared by 0 bases and J by 1 base, with 11 bases between. The CDR3 loop is CATSDLRVARNTGELFF. The CDR3 nucleotides are TGTGCCACCAGTGATTTGCGGGTAGCGAGGAACACCGGGGAGCTGTTTTTT.

The sample holds a few counts of this clonotype. This chain joins TRBV3-1 and TRBJ2-3; D gene ambiguous. Trimming left V 0 bases short and J 2 bases short, with 9 bases between. Germline V CDR1 and CDR2: LGHDT, YNNKEL (reference sequence). The length of the CDR3 is 15 residues. CDR3 DNA: TGTGCCAGCAGCCAAGACCCGGGCCACACAGATACGCAGTATTTT. Its protein product is CASSQDPGHTDTQYF.

The chain has TRBV6-5 and TRBJ2-3; tentatively, D is TRBD1 (5 bases). The V gene's germline CDR1 is MNHEY and CDR2 SVGAGI. The ends were cut back, 4 bases at V and 1 base at J, with 15 bases in the middle. The CDR3 contains 16 residues. CDR3 coding DNA: TGTGCCAGCAGTTCCCAGGGCCAAGCAGGCACAGATACGCAGTATTTT. This translates into CASSSQGQAGTDTQYF.

The chain carries TRBV12-3 or TRBV12-4 and TRBJ2-1, with a weak D call TRBD2 (5 bases). The CDR3 consists of 13 residues. Trimming took off 6 bases at V and 13 bases at J, with 19 bases between the two ends. CDR3 bases: TGTGCCAGCAGCCCAACGAGGGAAGAGACCCAGTTCTTC. Translating it yields CASSPTREETQFF.

This chain links TRBV4-3 with TRBJ1-1; 7 bases agree with TRBD1. After removal of 4 bases from V and 10 bases from J, the junction contained 3 bases not matched to a gene. Per germline, CDR1 LGHNA and CDR2 YSLEER. The CDR3 runs 11 residues. The CDR3 DNA is TGCGCCAGCAGCCCCAGGGGGGGAGCTTTCTTT. Protein product: CASSPRGGAFF.

This clonotype has only a few counts. In DNA, the CDR3 is TGTGCCAGCTCACAACAGAACAATGAGCAGTACTTC. As protein: CASSQQNNEQYF. The rearrangement joins TRBV18 to TRBJ2-7, with D hard to call. Germline-derived CDR1 and CDR2 are KGHSH and LQKENI. Trimming took 4 bases from V and 7 from J, leaving 11 bases between them. The CDR3 is 12 residues long.

This clonotype was detected a few times. The chain recombines TRBV7-2 with TRBJ1-4; D unresolved. Germline-derived CDR1 and CDR2 are SGHTA and FQGNSA. V was trimmed by 6 bases and J by 8 bases, leaving 19 bases between them. The length of the CDR3 is 15 residues. The CDR3 loop is CASRRGLSALEKLFF. In DNA, the CDR3 is TGTGCCAGCAGACGAGGGCTTTCGGCATTGGAAAAACTGTTTTTT.

This clonotype has more than one count but fewer than ten. The chain combines TRBV30 with TRBJ2-7, with no clear D. CDR3 length equals 11 residues. V was cut by 2 bases and J by 4 bases, with 6 bases left in between. Germline values: CDR1 GTSNPN, CDR2 SVGIG (reference sequence). CDR3 coding DNA: TGTGCCTGGAGTATACAATACGAGCAGTACTTC. Its translation is CAWSIQYEQYF.

This clonotype was counted between two and nine times. The chain uses TRBV7-2 and TRBJ1-1; no reliable D call. In germline, CDR1 is SGHTA, CDR2 FQGNSA. This CDR3 is built from 15 residues. V was pared by 5 bases and J by 0 bases, with 13 bases between. The CDR3 sequence is CASSPPRDVNTEAFF. The CDR3 DNA follows: TGTGCCAGCAGCCCCCCGCGTGACGTGAACACTGAAGCTTTCTTT.

J is TRBJ1-1 and V is TRBV27; the match to TRBD1 covers 8 bases. This CDR3 region has 14 residues. V was pared by 3 bases and J by 4 bases, with 4 bases of the junction left unmatched. CDR1 is MNHEY, CDR2 SMNVEV, per germline (reference sequence). CDR3 nucleotides: TGTGCCAGCAGTTTCAGGGGGCTAGGCACTGAAGCTTTCTTT. Translation gives CASSFRGLGTEAFF.

The V gene is TRBV20-1, the J gene TRBJ2-1; TRBD2 agrees at 9 bases. The CDR3 loop spans 19 amino acids. Germline V gives CDR1 DFQATT, CDR2 SNEGSKA (reference sequence). V lost 3 bases and J lost 2; bases outside the gene matches: 17. The CDR3 region is CSASSLRSGGSWAYNEQFF. CDR3 sequence (DNA): TGCAGTGCTAGTTCCCTAAGGAGCGGGGGGTCGTGGGCCTACAATGAGCAGTTCTTC.

V usage is TRBV27 and J usage is TRBJ2-6; D is perhaps TRBD1 (5 bases). This CDR3 is built from 16 residues. Germline values: CDR1 MNHEY, CDR2 SMNVEV (reference sequence). Trimming removed 5 bases from V and 0 bases from J, with 11 bases in between. The CDR3 here is CASSRQIASGANVLTF. The CDR3 nucleotides are TGTGCCAGCAGTAGACAGATTGCCTCTGGGGCCAACGTCCTGACTTTC.